The T cell receptor beta chain under discussion was sequenced for a study of T-cell memory formation after mild COVID-19. The germline CDR1 and CDR2 sequences are SGHRS and YFSETQ. Trimming removed 2 bases at V and 2 bases at J, with 1 base between. This CDR3 comprises 11 residues. A single record per CDR3 protein comes from TCRdb applying MiXCR to the 5' RACE reads. The data contain around 340,000 distinct CDR3 sequences, approximately 15% of them seen just once; the ten biggest clones take up 20% to 25%. Many counts were recorded for this clonotype. The gene calls are TRBV5-1 and TRBJ1-1; no clear D gene. The sequencing input was PBMCs or a T cell subset sorted from them (not recorded which). The receptor was derived from a man aged 18 to 29 who had mild COVID-19 (a few samples of this study predate the infection). Cell type and time point are not known. CDR3 nucleotides: TGCGCCAGCAGCTTTAACACTGAAGCTTTCTTT. Translation gives CASSFNTEAFF.